This paragraph covers one TCR beta chain sequence. This record comes from a study of blood T cell repertoires in COVID-19. Study-wide background: The origin of the acute and convalescent COVID-19 samples was the United States, Italy and Spain.

V was clipped by 1 base and J by 7 bases, with 16 bases between them. Germline CDR1 reads SEHNR; CDR2 reads FQNEAQ (reference sequence). The CDR3 contains 15 residues. Original data processing: Estimation of nucleated cell counts relied on the amplification of reference gene primers. Profiled with immunoSEQ multiplex PCR; TCRdb holds only in-frame clones, not every one. Clone size and the V and J calls come from that table; the DNA yielded D and trimming. The sample has 200,000 or so clones; around 92% are singletons. Participant-reported clinical history was the basis for cohort assignment. The chain couples TRBV7-9 to TRBJ1-2; D uncertain. Sample: PBMCs or T cells enriched from blood (not recorded which). The TCR comes from a woman younger than 30 who had recovered from COVID-19. The CDR3 loop is CASSLGPGGLSGYTF. As DNA, the CDR3 is TGTGCCAGCAGCTTAGGACCGGGAGGCCTGTCTGGCTACACCTTC.